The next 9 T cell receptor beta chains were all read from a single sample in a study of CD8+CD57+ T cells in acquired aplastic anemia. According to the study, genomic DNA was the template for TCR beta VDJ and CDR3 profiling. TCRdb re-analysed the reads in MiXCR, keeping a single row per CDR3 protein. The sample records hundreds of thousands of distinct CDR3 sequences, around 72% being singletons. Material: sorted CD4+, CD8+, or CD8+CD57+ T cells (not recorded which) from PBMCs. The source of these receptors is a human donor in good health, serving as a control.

As DNA, the CDR3 is TGTGCCACCAGCAGGACGCGGGGAGGGAAGAACACTGAAGCTTTCTTT. As protein: CATSRTRGGKNTEAFF. This sequence joins TRBV15 and TRBJ1-1; D ambiguous. CDR3 length equals 16 residues. From germline, CDR1 is LNHNV and CDR2 YYDKDF (reference sequence). V was cut by 3 bases and J by 1 base, with 15 bases left in between. Complete variable domain (other parts from reference TRBV15 and TRBJ1-1): DAMVIQNPRYQVTQFGKPVTLSCSQTLNHNVMYWYQQKSSQAPKLLFHYYDKDFNNEADTPDNFQSRRPNTSFCFLDIRSPGLGDTAMYLCATSRTRGGKNTEAFFGQGTRLTVV.

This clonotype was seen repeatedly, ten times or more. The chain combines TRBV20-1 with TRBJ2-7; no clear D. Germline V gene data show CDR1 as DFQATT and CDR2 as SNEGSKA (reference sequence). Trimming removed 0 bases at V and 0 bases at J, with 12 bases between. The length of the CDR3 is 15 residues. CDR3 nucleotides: TGCAGTGCTAGAGAGGTCGGTAGGAGCTCCTACGAGCAGTACTTC. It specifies CSAREVGRSSYEQYF.

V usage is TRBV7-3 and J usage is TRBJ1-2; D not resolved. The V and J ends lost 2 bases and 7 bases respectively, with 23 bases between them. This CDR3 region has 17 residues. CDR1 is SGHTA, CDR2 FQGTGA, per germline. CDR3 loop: CASSLRGLVCDNTGYTF. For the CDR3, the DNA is TGTGCCAGCAGCTTACGCGGTTTAGTATGCGATAACACTGGCTACACCTTC.

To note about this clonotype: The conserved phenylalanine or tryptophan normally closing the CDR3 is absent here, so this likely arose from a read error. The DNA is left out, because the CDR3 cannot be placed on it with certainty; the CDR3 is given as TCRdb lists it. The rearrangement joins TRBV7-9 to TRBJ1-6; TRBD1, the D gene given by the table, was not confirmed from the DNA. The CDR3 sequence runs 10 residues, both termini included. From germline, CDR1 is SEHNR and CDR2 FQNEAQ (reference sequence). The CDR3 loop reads CASSTGAFIS.

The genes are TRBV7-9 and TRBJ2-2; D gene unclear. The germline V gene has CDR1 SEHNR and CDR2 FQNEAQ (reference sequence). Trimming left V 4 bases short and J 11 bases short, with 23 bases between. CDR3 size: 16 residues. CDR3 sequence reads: CASSSSSIEASFELFF. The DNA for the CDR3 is TGTGCCAGCAGCTCTAGTTCGATTGAAGCTTCCTTTGAGCTGTTTTTT.

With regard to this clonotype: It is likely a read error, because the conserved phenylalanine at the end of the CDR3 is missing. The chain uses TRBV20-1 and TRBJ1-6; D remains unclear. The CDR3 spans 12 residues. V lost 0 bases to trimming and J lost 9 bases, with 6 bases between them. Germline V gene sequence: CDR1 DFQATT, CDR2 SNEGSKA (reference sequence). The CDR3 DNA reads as TGCAGTGCTAGAGATGTGGGTTCACCCCTCCACTCT. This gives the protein CSARDVGSPLHS.

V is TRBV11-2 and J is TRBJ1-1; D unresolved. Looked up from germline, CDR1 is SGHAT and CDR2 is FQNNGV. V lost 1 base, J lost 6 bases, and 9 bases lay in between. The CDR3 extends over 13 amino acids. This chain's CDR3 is CASSLAAEAEAFF. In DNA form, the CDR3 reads TGTGCCAGCAGCTTAGCGGCCGAAGCTGAAGCTTTCTTT. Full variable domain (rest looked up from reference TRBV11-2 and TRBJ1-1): EAGVAQSPRYKIIEKRQSVAFWCNPISGHATLYWYQQILGQGPKLLIQFQNNGVVDDSQLPKDRFSAERLKGVDSTLKIQPAKLEDSAVYLCASSLAAEAEAFFGQGTRLTVV.

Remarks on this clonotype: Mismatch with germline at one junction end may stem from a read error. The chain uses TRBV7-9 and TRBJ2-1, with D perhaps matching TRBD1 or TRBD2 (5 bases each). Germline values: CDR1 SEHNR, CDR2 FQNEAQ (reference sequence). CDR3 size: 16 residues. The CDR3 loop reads CASSPQRARGYNKQFF. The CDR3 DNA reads TGTGCCAGCAGCCCCCAGAGAGCACGGGGCTACAATAAGCAGTTCTTC.

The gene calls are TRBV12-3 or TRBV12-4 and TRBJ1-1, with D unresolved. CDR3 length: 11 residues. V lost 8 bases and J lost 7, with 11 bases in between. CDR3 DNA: TGTGCCAGCGGCCCGGGCCTTGAAGCTTTCTTT. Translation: CASGPGLEAFF.